The clone carrying this T cell receptor beta chain was recorded many times. Its specificity is unknown. These data originate in a study of T cells after posttransplantation cyclophosphamide. Regarding the study as a whole: Blood and skin or GI T cell repertoires showed limited TRB overlap.

Profiling relied on immunoSEQ multiplex PCR, and the TCRdb table lists in-frame clones only, not all of them. The data list almost 35,000 clones, none observed once; around 7% falls to the top ten. V lost 8 bases and J 7 bases, leaving 20 bases between the germline ends. The CDR3 loop spans 14 amino acids. Looked up from germline, CDR1 is MNHEY and CDR2 is SMNVEV (reference sequence). This clonotype was sampled from a woman aged 45-59 years in good health and a related stem cell transplant donor. The sample taken for sequencing was PBMCs. This chain joins TRBV27 and TRBJ1-2; D call uncertain. The CDR3 is CASGRYGAAGGYTF. The CDR3 DNA is TGTGCCAGCGGCCGTTATGGAGCTGCGGGTGGCTACACCTTC.